The 32 T cell receptor beta chains below come from one sample, sequenced in a study of T cells in Graves' hyperthyroidism and ophthalmopathy (dated by TCRdb to about 2019). Libraries were prepared through multiplex PCR. The sequencing machine was an Illumina HiSeq 2000. The TCR beta CDR3 regions were amplified from RNA transcripts. The TCR CDR3 was subjected to a first round of RT-PCR using the HTBI primer set and the Qiagen OneStep RT-PCR kit. TCRdb reanalyzed the raw reads on its own, using fastp at Q25 for trimming and MiXCR for clone calling, and kept in-frame beta chains. All rows with the same CDR3 protein become a single entry with the most common DNA and genes. Here the sample has approximately 300,000 distinct CDR3 sequences; 15% to 20% occur a single time. Over 45% of the sample rests with the top ten. Sequencing used blood. Source of these receptors: an older woman with Graves' ophthalmopathy.

This clonotype has only a few counts. Mismatch with germline at one junction end may stem from a read error. The chain is built from TRBV3-1 and TRBJ2-1; 12 nucleotides match TRBD2. This CDR3 region has 18 residues. Germline V lookup: CDR1 LGHDT, CDR2 YNNKEL (reference sequence). The CDR3 DNA follows: TGCGCCAGCAGCCAATCCTTTGGGACTAGCGGGCCCTACAATGAGCAGTTCTTC. As protein: CASSQSFGTSGPYNEQFF.

Worth noting for this clonotype: A much larger clone lies a single base off, so this may be a read error. The chain couples TRBV7-8 to TRBJ2-1; 8 positions match TRBD1. J gave up 0 bases and V 7 bases, and 8 bases lay outside the gene matches. The CDR3 is 16 residues long. CDR1 is SGHVS, CDR2 FQNEAQ, per germline. The CDR3 protein is CASKQGVGSSYNEQFF. The DNA for the CDR3 is TGTGCCAGCAAACAGGGGGTCGGGAGCTCCTACAATGAGCAGTTCTTC.

This clonotype came up a few times. The gene calls are TRBV19 and TRBJ1-5; D unresolved. The CDR3 covers 14 residues. The germline V and J ends were trimmed by 0 bases and 7 bases, with 10 bases remaining between them. Per the germline V gene, CDR1 is LNHDA and CDR2 is SQIVND (reference sequence). In nucleotides, the CDR3 is TGTGCCAGTAGTATAGAGCCTTTACCCCAGCCCCAGCATTTT. The encoded protein is CASSIEPLPQPQHF.

The V and J genes are TRBV3-1 and TRBJ2-5, with a weak D call TRBD1 (6 bases). Trimming left V 0 bases short and J 4 bases short, with 9 bases between. The CDR3 length is 14 residues. Per the germline V gene, CDR1 is LGHDT and CDR2 is YNNKEL (reference sequence). The CDR3 loop reads CASSQDIGGETQYF. CDR3 sequence (DNA): TGTGCCAGCAGCCAAGATATAGGGGGAGAGACCCAGTACTTC.

This clonotype was recorded at least ten times. The chain is built from TRBV6-1 and TRBJ2-1, with 14 nucleotides matching TRBD2. CDR3 length: 15 amino acids. Germline CDR1 and CDR2: MNHNS and SASEGT. With 4 bases clipped from V and 5 bases from J, the junction kept 1 base outside the gene matches. Here the CDR3 reads CASSGGLAGDNEQFF. In nucleotides, the CDR3 is TGTGCCAGCAGTGGGGGACTAGCGGGGGACAATGAGCAGTTCTTC.

This clonotype was found many times. The chain combines TRBV6-2 or TRBV6-3 with TRBJ1-5; D remains unclear. Trimming stripped 7 bases from V and 6 bases from J, with 16 bases between. CDR1 is MNHEY and CDR2 is SVGEGT in the germline V gene. The CDR3 is 14 residues long. CDR3 in DNA: TGTGCCAGCAACGACCCAGGTAGCCGTCAGCCCCAGCATTTT. Translation: CASNDPGSRQPQHF.

There are a few counts of this clonotype. The chain joins TRBV18 to TRBJ1-3, with TRBD1 as a possible D gene (6 bases). Germline values: CDR1 KGHSH, CDR2 LQKENI. Trimming stripped 2 bases from V and 0 bases from J, with 14 bases between. This CDR3 is 17 amino acids long. In nucleotides, the CDR3 is TGTGCCAGCTCACCATCGCCCACAGGGAGCTCTGGAAACACCATATATTTT. Translation: CASSPSPTGSSGNTIYF.

In its sample, this clonotype was seen a few times. The rearrangement links TRBV12-3 or TRBV12-4 to TRBJ1-3; D is ambiguous. The CDR3 has 13 residues. V was clipped by 9 bases and J by 0 bases, with 9 bases between them. The DNA for the CDR3 is TGTGCCAGTGACACGGACTCTGGAAACACCATATATTTT. Protein sequence: CASDTDSGNTIYF.

V and J are TRBV4-2 and TRBJ2-7; D gene ambiguous. CDR1 LGHNA and CDR2 YNFKEQ come from the germline V gene. The CDR3 covers 15 residues. The V end was cut by 4 bases, the J end by 7 bases, with 20 bases between. The CDR3 loop is CASSPLATDGQEQYF. The CDR3 bases are TGTGCCAGCAGCCCACTTGCGACGGATGGCCAAGAGCAGTACTTC.

Remarks on this clonotype: A much larger clonotype is one base distant, so this may be a read error. The chain recombines TRBV11-3 with TRBJ2-3, with TRBD2 as a possible D gene (5 bases). CDR1 is SGHNT and CDR2 is YENEEA in the germline V gene. V was cut by 3 bases and J by 0 bases, with 10 bases left in between. The CDR3 covers 15 residues. The CDR3 nucleotides are TGTGCCAGCAGCTTCGAGGGTGTGAGCACAGATACGCAGTATTTT. Amino acids: CASSFEGVSTDTQYF.

This clonotype was seen at least ten times. The chain combines TRBV18 with TRBJ1-4; D not resolved. This CDR3 is 15 amino acids long. CDR1 KGHSH and CDR2 LQKENI come from the germline V gene. V shed 4 bases and J shed 0 bases, with 9 bases lying between them. This chain's CDR3 is CASSRQDATNEKLFF. The DNA for the CDR3 is TGTGCCAGCTCACGACAAGACGCAACTAATGAAAAACTGTTTTTT. Based on the CDR3 plus reference TRBV18 and TRBJ1-4, the full variable domain is NAGVMQNPRHLVRRRGQEARLRCSPMKGHSHVYWYRQLPEEGLKFMVYLQKENIIDESGMPKERFSAEFPKEGPSILRIQQVVRGDSAAYFCASSRQDATNEKLFFGSGTQLSVL.

This clonotype was seen repeatedly, ten times or more. This sequence joins TRBV5-6 and TRBJ1-1; 7 positions agree with TRBD1. The CDR3 is made up of 14 amino acids. With V trimmed by 4 bases and J by 6 bases, 9 bases remained unmatched. Germline-derived CDR1 and CDR2 are SGHDT and YYEEEE. In DNA, the CDR3 is TGTGCCAGCAGCCTACGACAGGGCGGTCCTGAAGCTTTCTTT. As protein: CASSLRQGGPEAFF.

This clonotype was observed many times. The chain employs TRBV27 and TRBJ1-5; a possible D gene is TRBD1 (6 bases). Germline-derived CDR1 and CDR2 are MNHEY and SMNVEV (reference sequence). The length of the CDR3 is 13 residues. The V end lost 6 bases, the J end lost 4 bases, and 10 bases lay between the germline ends. In nucleotides, the CDR3 is TGTGCCAGCAGAAAGGACAGAAATCAGCCCCAGCATTTT. Amino acids: CASRKDRNQPQHF.

This clonotype was counted at least ten times. The J gene is TRBJ1-1, the V gene TRBV2, with D perhaps TRBD1 (5 bases). Germline V gene sequence: CDR1 SNHLY, CDR2 FYNNEI. Trimming took 8 bases from V and 1 from J, leaving 17 bases between them. This CDR3 has 15 residues. Here the CDR3 reads CASVRDPYGNTEAFF. The CDR3, as DNA: TGTGCCAGCGTCCGGGACCCCTATGGGAACACTGAAGCTTTCTTT.

This sequence joins TRBV2 and TRBJ2-6; D may be TRBD1 (6 bases). The V end lost 1 base, the J end lost 3 bases, and 13 bases lay between the germline ends. CDR1 is SNHLY, CDR2 FYNNEI, per germline. The CDR3 contains 17 residues. This chain's CDR3 is CASSEVLGGSGANVLTF. Written as DNA, the CDR3 is TGTGCCAGCAGTGAAGTTCTAGGGGGAAGTGGGGCCAACGTCCTGACTTTC.

This clonotype was seen a few times. The chain recombines TRBV2 with TRBJ2-7, with TRBD2 as a possible D gene (5 bases). The CDR3 runs to 14 residues. Trimming cost V 7 bases and J 3 bases, with 16 bases left between them. The V gene's germline CDR1 is SNHLY and CDR2 FYNNEI. This chain's CDR3 is CASKLGAGGYEQYF. CDR3 DNA sequence: TGTGCCAGCAAGCTGGGTGCAGGAGGCTACGAGCAGTACTTC.

This clonotype was found a few times. The rearrangement joins TRBV6-2 or TRBV6-3 to TRBJ2-4; D possibly corresponds to TRBD2 (5 bases). V was shortened by 4 bases and J by 7 bases, with 11 bases between the two germline ends. The CDR3 contains 13 residues. The germline V gene encodes CDR1 MNHEY and CDR2 SVGEGT. The CDR3 DNA follows: TGTGCCAGCAGTTCTGGTAGAGGGAACATTCAGTACTTC. Protein sequence: CASSSGRGNIQYF.

This clonotype came up many times. This chain links TRBV20-1 with TRBJ1-5, with no clear D. CDR1 is DFQATT, CDR2 SNEGSKA, per germline (reference sequence). V was clipped by 3 bases and J by 4 bases, with 13 bases between them. The CDR3 runs to 14 residues. The CDR3 loop reads CSARFGVSNQPQHF. CDR3 nucleotide sequence: TGCAGTGCTAGGTTCGGGGTTTCTAATCAGCCCCAGCATTTT.

This clonotype has ten or more counts. The chain recombines TRBV6-2 or TRBV6-3 with TRBJ2-1, with 11 bases identical to TRBD2. CDR1 is MNHEY and CDR2 is SVGEGT in the germline V gene. J gave up 2 bases and V 5 bases, and 5 bases lay outside the gene matches. This CDR3 is built from 16 residues. The CDR3 sequence is CASSTRSGRAYNEQFF. DNA of the CDR3: TGTGCCAGCAGTACCCGTAGCGGGAGGGCCTACAATGAGCAGTTCTTC.

This rearrangement joins TRBV4-1 to TRBJ2-7; 8 bases line up with TRBD2. The CDR3 is 15 residues long. Germline V gene sequence: CDR1 MGHRA, CDR2 YSYEKL. Trimming removed 4 bases from V and 4 bases from J; junction bases left unmatched: 9. The CDR3, as DNA: TGCGCCAGCAGCCCCTCTGCCAGCGGGAGATACGAGCAGTACTTC. Protein product: CASSPSASGRYEQYF.

This clonotype came up many times. The chain recombines TRBV7-2 with TRBJ1-5; D gene uncertain. CDR1 and CDR2 from the germline V gene are SGHTA and FQGNSA. Trimming removed 1 base at V and 6 bases at J, with 7 bases between. The length of the CDR3 is 13 residues. The CDR3 bases are TGTGCCAGCAGCTTAGGGGTCCCTCAGCCCCAGCATTTT. Protein: CASSLGVPQPQHF.

This clonotype came up a few times. The chain couples TRBV19 to TRBJ2-7; 11 bases line up with TRBD2. CDR1 and CDR2 (germline): LNHDA, SQIVND (reference sequence). This CDR3 has 16 residues. Trimming took 4 bases from V and 4 from J; bases not matched to a gene: 9. In DNA, the CDR3 is TGTGCCAGTAGTAGGGGACCGGGACTAGCGGCATACGAGCAGTACTTC. Encoded protein: CASSRGPGLAAYEQYF.

As to this clonotype: The conserved closing phenylalanine or tryptophan is absent in this CDR3, likely reflecting a read error. The chain couples TRBV5-8 to TRBJ1-5, with a tentative D call TRBD1 (5 bases). CDR1 and CDR2 (germline): SGHTS, YDEGEE. V was shortened by 4 bases and J by 4 bases, with 12 bases between the two germline ends. CDR3 size: 14 residues. The CDR3 DNA reads TGTGCCAGCAGCCCGGGCAGGGAAAATCAGCCCCAGCATCTT. This encodes CASSPGRENQPQHL.

This clonotype was counted at least ten times. This chain connects TRBV10-3 to TRBJ1-1, with D unclear. This CDR3 is 16 amino acids long. Germline assignment: CDR1 ENHRY and CDR2 SYGVKD. The V end was cut by 8 bases, the J end by 2 bases, with 21 bases between. Here the CDR3 DNA reads TGTGCCATCGGTCCACCTGCAGGAAGCACAAACACTGAAGCTTTCTTT. This gives the protein CAIGPPAGSTNTEAFF.

Of note for this clonotype: A clone one base away is much larger, so this may be a read error. This is likely a read error, given that the CDR3 carries no conserved phenylalanine or tryptophan at its end. The chain uses TRBV4-1 and TRBJ2-7, with 7 positions matching TRBD1. V shed 2 bases, J shed 6 bases, and the junction held 4 bases outside the gene matches. CDR3 size: 13 residues. Germline V CDR1 and CDR2: MGHRA, YSYEKL. CDR3 protein: CASSQTGVGEQYL. CDR3 coding DNA: TGCGCCAGCAGCCAAACAGGGGTCGGCGAGCAGTACCTC.

CDR3 region: CASSQDNLGTVTEAFF. CDR3 sequence (DNA): TGTGCCAGCAGCCAAGATAATCTGGGGACAGTTACTGAAGCTTTCTTT. The V gene is TRBV3-1, the J gene TRBJ1-1, with 7 nucleotides matching TRBD1. Losses at the gene ends were 0 bases for V and 5 bases for J; bases not matched to a gene: 9. The CDR3 covers 16 residues. The germline CDR1 and CDR2 sequences are LGHDT and YNNKEL (reference sequence). Full variable domain (remainder filled in from reference TRBV3-1 and TRBJ1-1): DTAVSQTPKYLVTQMGNDKSIKCEQNLGHDTMYWYKQDSKKFLKIMFSYNNKELIINETVPNRFSPKSPDKAHLNLHINSLELGDSAVYFCASSQDNLGTVTEAFFGQGTRLTVV.

CDR3 residues: CASSFQSGNAIYEQYF. CDR3 nucleotides: TGTGCCAGCAGCTTCCAATCTGGGAATGCCATCTACGAGCAGTACTTC. J is TRBJ2-7 and V is TRBV7-9; D is unclear. The V and J ends lost 3 bases and 3 bases respectively, with 18 bases between them. Germline assignment: CDR1 SEHNR and CDR2 FQNEAQ (reference sequence). CDR3 length equals 16 residues.

This clonotype was counted at least ten times. The rearrangement joins TRBV7-2 to TRBJ1-5; D ambiguous. CDR1 is SGHTA and CDR2 is FQGNSA in the germline V gene. Trimming removed 1 base at V and 2 bases at J, with 9 bases between. CDR3 length equals 15 residues. The CDR3 protein is CASSLGRVGNQPQHF. The DNA of the CDR3 is TGTGCCAGCAGCTTAGGTAGGGTTGGCAATCAGCCCCAGCATTTT.

The V gene is TRBV2, the J gene TRBJ2-3, with TRBD1 matching 8 bases. CDR1 SNHLY and CDR2 FYNNEI come from the germline V gene. The CDR3 extends over 15 amino acids. J was trimmed by 1 base and V by 6 bases; bases with no gene match: 6. CDR3 nucleotides: TGTGCCAGCAGACCCGGACAGGGCGGCACAGATACGCAGTATTTT. Its protein is CASRPGQGGTDTQYF.

This rearrangement joins TRBV10-2 to TRBJ2-7; unclear D gene. The CDR3 contains 14 residues. Deletions cut 6 bases from V and 4 bases from J, with 16 bases between. Germline V gene lookup returns CDR1 WSHSY and CDR2 SAAADI. The DNA for the CDR3 is TGCGCCAGCAGCTCGGTACTTTACCTGTACGAGCAGTACTTC. Translated, it gives CASSSVLYLYEQYF.

This clonotype was observed at least ten times. This chain's CDR3 is CASSSLAGGTNTGELFF. The CDR3 DNA follows: TGTGCCAGCAGCTCACTAGCGGGGGGGACGAACACCGGGGAGCTGTTTTTT. The chain recombines TRBV3-1 with TRBJ2-2; 13 positions agree with TRBD2. Losses at the gene ends were 5 bases for V and 0 bases for J; bases not matched to a gene: 3. The V gene's germline CDR1 is LGHDT and CDR2 YNNKEL (reference sequence). This CDR3 region has 17 residues.

This clonotype appeared many times. The V gene is TRBV9, the J gene TRBJ2-3; 9 bases agree with TRBD2. After removal of 0 bases from V and 2 bases from J, the junction contained 1 base not matched to a gene. The length of the CDR3 is 15 residues. In germline, CDR1 is SGDLS, CDR2 YYNGEE. In nucleotides, the CDR3 is TGTGCCAGCAGCGTAGTAGCGGGGGCCACAGATACGCAGTATTTT. Translating gives CASSVVAGATDTQYF.